The present entry profiles one T cell receptor beta chain with its context. The repertoire was sequenced with immunoSEQ multiplex PCR; TCRdb's copy has only in-frame clones and lacks some. The profile shows some 22,000 clones, around 85% of them singletons. This sample stems from a study of T cells in localized non-small cell lung cancer. This CDR3 is 14 amino acids long. V was pared by 0 bases and J by 12 bases, with 7 bases of the junction left unmatched. In germline, CDR1 is LGHNA, CDR2 YSLEER. Sample: peripheral blood, taken before any cancer treatment. The sequence derives from a man aged 40 to 70 with stage I lung adenocarcinoma. J is TRBJ1-1 and V is TRBV4-3, with TRBD1 matching over 10 bases. CDR3 sequence: CASSQDWDRGTSFF. As DNA, the CDR3 is TGCGCCAGCAGCCAAGATTGGGACAGGGGAACATCTTTCTTT.